This TCR beta chain emerged from a study of T cells in Graves' hyperthyroidism and ophthalmopathy. Germline V lookup: CDR1 SGHDT, CDR2 YYEEEE. This CDR3 has 15 amino acids. The V and J ends lost 0 bases and 4 bases respectively, with 11 bases between them. Researchers took RNA transcripts and amplified the TCR beta CDR3 regions from them. RT-PCR in the first round (using the HTBI primer set) targeted the TCR CDR3. A single record per CDR3 protein comes from TCRdb applying MiXCR to the multiplex PCR reads. Here the sample spans more than 300,000 distinct CDR3 sequences, around 13% being singletons. This clonotype was picked up a small number of times.

The sequence was obtained from a woman in her 30s with Graves' ophthalmopathy. The V and J genes are TRBV5-6 and TRBJ1-5, with D hard to call. Specimen: blood. The CDR3 coding sequence is TGTGCCAGCAGCTTGGGTGAGAGTGGAAATCAGCCCCAGCATTTT. Its protein product is CASSLGESGNQPQHF. The full variable domain, its missing parts supplied by reference TRBV5-6 and TRBJ1-5, is DAGVTQSPTHLIKTRGQQVTLRCSPKSGHDTVSWYQQALGQGPQFIFQYYEEEERQRGNFPDRFSGHQFPNYSSELNVNALLLGDSALYLCASSLGESGNQPQHFGDGTRLSIL.